This T cell receptor beta chain stems from a study of shared clonotypes between healthy human individuals. Study observations and caveats: Across subsets, estimated richness was generally greater for naive than for memory populations. Donor clonotype sharing was expected to depend on sequencing depth. For naive CD4 cells, 4% to 5% of clonotypes were shared across a handful of donors. Among non-shared clonotypes, generation probabilities were lower than among those shared by all four donors.

This clone has a single count. The target antigen is unknown. The same CDR3 can be traced to other DNA sequences in this sample. Clones were sequenced by immunoSEQ multiplex PCR, and TCRdb holds only the in-frame ones, with some missing. The sample includes 1,500,000 or so clones, roughly 96% of them seen just once. With 1 base removed from V and 6 bases from J, the gap between germline ends came to 4 bases. Germline V gives CDR1 SGHRS, CDR2 YFSETQ. This CDR3 is built from 12 residues. The rearrangement links TRBV5-1 to TRBJ2-2; D is unclear. Sequencing was carried out using naive CD4+ T cells sorted from blood. Regarding subset: CD45RA+ positively selected. The origin of this receptor is a man aged 25-45 years in good health. The CDR3 coding sequence is TGCGCCAGCAGCTTGTCCGCCGGGGAGCTGTTTTTT. Encoded protein: CASSLSAGELFF.